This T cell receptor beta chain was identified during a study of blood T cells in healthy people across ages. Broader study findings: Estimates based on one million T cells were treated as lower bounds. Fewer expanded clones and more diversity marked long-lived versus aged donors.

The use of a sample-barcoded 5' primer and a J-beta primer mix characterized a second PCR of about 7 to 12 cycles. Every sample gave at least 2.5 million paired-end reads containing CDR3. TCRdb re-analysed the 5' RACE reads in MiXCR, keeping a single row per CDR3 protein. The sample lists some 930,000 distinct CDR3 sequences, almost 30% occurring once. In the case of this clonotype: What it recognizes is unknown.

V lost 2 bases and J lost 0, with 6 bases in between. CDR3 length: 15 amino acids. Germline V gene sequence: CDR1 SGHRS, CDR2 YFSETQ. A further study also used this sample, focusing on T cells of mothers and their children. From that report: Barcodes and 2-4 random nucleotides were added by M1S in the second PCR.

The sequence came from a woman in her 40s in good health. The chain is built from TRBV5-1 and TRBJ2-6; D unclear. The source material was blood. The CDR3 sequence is CASSFEYSGANVLTF. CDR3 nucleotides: TGCGCCAGCAGCTTTGAGTACTCTGGGGCCAACGTCCTGACTTTC.